These T cell receptor beta chains were read from a single sample in a study of T cell responses to AZD1222 COVID-19 vaccine. Sequencing was performed with immunoSEQ multiplex PCR; in TCRdb, only in-frame clones are kept and a portion is missing. The sample contains 160,000 or so clones, 75% to 95% of which appear only once. The sequencing here drew on peripheral blood, taken on day 0 of AZD1222 vaccination. The receptors stem from an adult in good health. CDR3s include the opening cysteine and the closing phenylalanine or tryptophan. D genes are given only for firm matches.

D gene,V gene,J gene,CDR3 protein,CDR3 DNA
-,TRBV28,TRBJ1-1,CASSEQGAGTEAFF,TGTGCCAGCAGTGAACAGGGAGCGGGCACTGAAGCTTTCTTT
-,TRBV29-1,TRBJ2-7,CSVEVVYEQYF,TGCAGCGTTGAGGTAGTGTACGAGCAGTACTTC
-,TRBV5-8,TRBJ1-1,CASSLEPGLTRAFF,TGTGCCAGCAGCTTGGAACCAGGGCTGACCAGGGCTTTCTTT
TRBD2,TRBV5-6,TRBJ2-5,CASSLRREGLGETQYF,TGTGCCAGCAGCTTGAGGCGGGAGGGCCTCGGTGAGACCCAGTACTTC
-,TRBV19,TRBJ2-3,CASSMHTDTQYF,TGTGCCAGTAGTATGCACACAGATACGCAGTATTTT
TRBD2,TRBV11-3,TRBJ2-1,CASSFSLAAYNEQFF,TGTGCCAGCAGCTTTAGCCTAGCGGCTTACAATGAGCAGTTCTTC
-,TRBV5-1,TRBJ1-4,CASSSGPATNEKLFF,TGCGCCAGCAGCTCGGGCCCCGCAACTAATGAAAAACTGTTTTTT
-,TRBV7-9,TRBJ2-7,CASSHRVGSYEQYF,TGTGCCAGCAGCCACCGGGTAGGATCCTACGAGCAGTACTTC
-,TRBV10-3,TRBJ1-5,CAISEMRSSNQPQHF,TGTGCCATCAGTGAGATGAGGAGTAGCAATCAGCCCCAGCATTTT
TRBD2,TRBV11-2,TRBJ2-5,CASSLDWDDQTSGRKETQYF,TGTGCCAGCAGCTTAGATTGGGATGATCAGACTAGCGGGAGAAAGGAGACCCAGTACTTC
-,TRBV21-1,TRBJ1-1,CASSPRTGANTEAFF,TGTGCCAGCAGCCCCCGGACAGGGGCGAACACTGAAGCTTTCTTT
-,TRBV9,TRBJ2-2,CASSGVVSNTGELFF,TGTGCCAGCAGCGGAGTGGTTAGTAACACCGGGGAGCTGTTTTTT
-,TRBV27,TRBJ1-3,CASSLLDDSSSGNTIYF,TGTGCCAGCAGTTTATTGGATGACAGTAGCTCTGGAAACACCATATATTTT